The 18 T cell receptor beta chains in this list originate from one sample, sequenced in a study of T cells in Graves' hyperthyroidism and ophthalmopathy (dated 2019 in TCRdb). Receptor libraries were prepared by multiplex PCR. Sequencing relied on an Illumina HiSeq 2000. The TCR beta CDR3 regions were amplified from RNA transcripts. The first round of RT-PCR for the TCR CDR3 was performed with the HTBI primer set and the Qiagen OneStep RT-PCR kit. Using fastp trimming at Q25 and MiXCR clonotype assembly, TCRdb reanalyzed the public sequencing data and kept in-frame beta chains. Each entry is one CDR3 protein sequence, shown with its most common DNA and genes. The sample contains approximately 430,000 distinct CDR3 sequences, approximately 15% of them found a single time. About 14% of the sample is taken by the ten largest. The sequencing input was blood. All receptors derive from a woman in her late teens or twenties with Graves' hyperthyroidism.

This clonotype was recorded only once. The V and J genes are TRBV10-2 and TRBJ2-5, with D maybe TRBD2 (6 bases). The V end lost 5 bases, the J end lost 2 bases, and 12 bases lay between the germline ends. The CDR3 length is 14 residues. The germline gives CDR1 WSHSY, CDR2 SAAADI. The CDR3: CASSISGTQETQYF. CDR3 sequence (DNA): TGCGCCAGCAGTATTTCCGGGACTCAAGAGACCCAGTACTTC.

The sample holds a few counts of this clonotype. The rearrangement joins TRBV7-8 to TRBJ2-2; D might be TRBD1 or TRBD2, each matching 5 bases. The CDR3 extends over 14 amino acids. Germline loops: CDR1 SGHVS, CDR2 FQNEAQ. Between the trimmed V and J ends, which lost 5 bases and 8 bases, there was a span of 15 bases. The CDR3 bases are TGTGCCAGCAGCCCGGTGAGGGGTTATGGGGAGCTGTTTTTT. Translating it yields CASSPVRGYGELFF.

This clonotype was picked up many times. The chain is built from TRBV2 and TRBJ2-5, with 9 bases aligning to TRBD1. Germline CDR1 and CDR2: SNHLY and FYNNEI. This CDR3 is 15 amino acids long. The V gene end was trimmed by 6 bases and the J gene end by 5 bases; junction bases not matched to a gene: 10. In nucleotides, the CDR3 is TGTGCCAGCAGCGAGTGGGACAGGGACGGTGAGACCCAGTACTTC. Translating it yields CASSEWDRDGETQYF.

This clonotype was seen only a few times. The rearrangement uses TRBV7-3 and TRBJ1-1; a weak D match, TRBD1 (6 bases). V gave up 0 bases and J gave up 5 bases, with 13 bases separating them. Per germline, CDR1 SGHTA and CDR2 FQGTGA. CDR3 size: 15 residues. The CDR3 here is CASSLTGGAGTEAFF. The CDR3 region has the DNA TGTGCCAGCAGCTTAACGGGGGGCGCTGGGACTGAAGCTTTCTTT. The complete variable domain, with remaining parts taken from reference TRBV7-3 and TRBJ1-1, reads GAGVSQTPSNKVTEKGKYVELRCDPISGHTALYWYRQSLGQGPEFLIYFQGTGAADDSGLPNDRFFAVRPEGSVSTLKIQRTERGDSAVYLCASSLTGGAGTEAFFGQGTRLTVV.

In its sample, this clonotype was seen a few times. The CDR3 region is CASRSGNTEAFF. The CDR3 DNA reads as TGTGCCAGCAGGTCGGGGAACACTGAAGCTTTCTTT. The chain is built from TRBV6-1 and TRBJ1-1; D uncertain. The CDR3 spans 12 residues. Trimming cost V 6 bases and J 1 base, with 6 bases left between them. CDR1 MNHNS and CDR2 SASEGT come from the germline V gene.

In nucleotides, the CDR3 is TGTGCCACCAGTGATGAGTACTCCTACGAGCAGTACTTC. Translating gives CATSDEYSYEQYF. This sequence joins TRBV24-1 and TRBJ2-7; D is unresolved. Trimming pared 3 bases from V and 0 bases from J, leaving 5 bases between. Germline V lookup: CDR1 KGHDR, CDR2 SFDVKD. The CDR3 length is 13 residues.

This clonotype occurred many times. The genes are TRBV18 and TRBJ2-7, with TRBD2 as a possible D gene (6 bases). Between the trimmed V and J ends, which lost 3 bases and 2 bases, there was a span of 11 bases. This CDR3 is built from 14 residues. CDR1 KGHSH and CDR2 LQKENI come from the germline V gene. The CDR3 nucleotides are TGTGCCAGCTCACCCTGGGAGGACCCCTACGAGCAGTACTTC. Its translation is CASSPWEDPYEQYF.

The genes are TRBV7-9 and TRBJ2-3; 9 bases agree with TRBD1. The CDR3 totals 17 residues. Per germline, CDR1 SEHNR and CDR2 FQNEAQ (reference sequence). Germline trimming cut 1 base from V and 2 bases from J; bases unmatched to any gene: 7. CDR3 region: CASSLGTGATVTDTQYF. For the CDR3, the DNA is TGTGCCAGCAGCTTAGGGACAGGGGCCACGGTCACAGATACGCAGTATTTT.

As to this clonotype: One base away lies a much larger clone, so this may be a sequencing read error. The chain recombines TRBV3-1 with TRBJ2-1; 12 positions agree with TRBD2. The germline gives CDR1 LGHDT, CDR2 YNNKEL (reference sequence). The CDR3 is made up of 18 amino acids. The CDR3: CVSSQVGGTSGRGDEQFF. In DNA, the CDR3 is TGTGTCAGCAGCCAAGTGGGAGGGACTAGCGGGCGGGGGGATGAGCAGTTCTTC.

This clonotype has more than one count but fewer than ten. The conserved closing phenylalanine or tryptophan is absent in this CDR3, likely reflecting a read error. The rearrangement links TRBV7-9 to TRBJ2-7, with D perhaps assigned TRBD1 or TRBD2 (5 bases each). The CDR3 is 14 amino acids. Between the trimmed V and J ends, which lost 4 bases and 2 bases, there was a span of 12 bases. Germline CDR1 SEHNR, CDR2 FQNEAQ (reference sequence). The CDR3 DNA reads as TGTGCCAGCAGCTCTACGGGACGAACCTACGAGCAGTACTCC. Protein product: CASSSTGRTYEQYS.

The gene calls are TRBV9 and TRBJ2-5, with a weak D call TRBD2 (6 bases). Trimming stripped 3 bases from V and 5 bases from J, with 17 bases between. Germline V CDR1 and CDR2: SGDLS, YYNGEE. This CDR3 comprises 15 residues. CDR3 nucleotide sequence: TGTGCCAGCAGCGGGGGGGTGGACCCTCGGGAGACCCAGTACTTC. Translation gives CASSGGVDPRETQYF.

There are many counts of this clonotype. V and J are TRBV10-3 and TRBJ1-1; TRBD1 might be the D (6 bases). CDR1 and CDR2 from the germline V gene are ENHRY and SYGVKD. This CDR3 comprises 14 residues. Trimming took 6 bases from V and 1 from J, leaving 12 bases between them. CDR3 in amino acids: CAISTGTSNTEAFF. CDR3 bases: TGTGCCATCAGCACCGGGACATCGAACACTGAAGCTTTCTTT.

This clonotype has at least ten counts. This sequence joins TRBV11-2 and TRBJ2-1; the D is unclear. Germline loops: CDR1 SGHAT, CDR2 FQNNGV. With 4 bases removed from V and 9 bases from J, the gap between germline ends came to 13 bases. The CDR3 has 13 residues. The CDR3 is CASSSPTWVEQFF. The CDR3 region has the DNA TGTGCCAGCAGCTCCCCAACATGGGTTGAGCAGTTCTTC.

This clonotype has more than one count but fewer than ten. This chain connects TRBV27 to TRBJ1-1, with D possibly being TRBD1 (5 bases). V lost 4 bases to trimming and J lost 6 bases, with 6 bases between them. CDR3 length: 11 amino acids. CDR1 is MNHEY and CDR2 is SMNVEV in the germline V gene (reference sequence). CDR3 residues: CASSWGPEAFF. CDR3 bases: TGTGCCAGCAGTTGGGGCCCTGAAGCTTTCTTT.

The chain uses TRBV10-3 and TRBJ1-3, with a weak D call TRBD1 (6 bases). The V end lost 1 base, the J end lost 0 bases, and 10 bases lay between the germline ends. This CDR3 spans 16 amino acids. Germline CDR1 ENHRY, CDR2 SYGVKD. The CDR3 DNA reads TGTGCCATCAGTGAGTACGAAGGGGGCTCTGGAAACACCATATATTTT. Its translation: CAISEYEGGSGNTIYF.

This clonotype was observed at least ten times. The chain employs TRBV7-8 and TRBJ1-1; D ambiguous. The CDR3 is made up of 15 amino acids. The germline V gene encodes CDR1 SGHVS and CDR2 FQNEAQ. V dropped 5 bases and J dropped 1 base, with 14 bases sitting between them. Written as DNA, the CDR3 is TGTGCCAGCAGCCCCTCGCTATGGACGAACACTGAAGCTTTCTTT. Its translation: CASSPSLWTNTEAFF.

The table lists this clonotype with a few counts. The chain is built from TRBV27 and TRBJ2-7, with 9 nucleotides matching TRBD1. J was trimmed by 0 bases and V by 3 bases; bases with no gene match: 3. This CDR3 contains 15 residues. Per germline, CDR1 MNHEY and CDR2 SMNVEV (reference sequence). The DNA of the CDR3 is TGTGCCAGCAGTTTCGGACAGGGGAGCTCCTACGAGCAGTACTTC. This gives the protein CASSFGQGSSYEQYF.

This chain joins TRBV20-1 and TRBJ2-1; TRBD2 matches at 8 bases. The CDR3 consists of 17 residues. Germline V gene lookup returns CDR1 DFQATT and CDR2 SNEGSKA (reference sequence). V lost 4 bases and J lost 7; bases outside the gene matches: 18. The CDR3: CSATTLQAGAHGNEQFF. The CDR3 bases are TGCAGTGCTACTACACTACAAGCGGGAGCCCATGGGAATGAGCAGTTCTTC.